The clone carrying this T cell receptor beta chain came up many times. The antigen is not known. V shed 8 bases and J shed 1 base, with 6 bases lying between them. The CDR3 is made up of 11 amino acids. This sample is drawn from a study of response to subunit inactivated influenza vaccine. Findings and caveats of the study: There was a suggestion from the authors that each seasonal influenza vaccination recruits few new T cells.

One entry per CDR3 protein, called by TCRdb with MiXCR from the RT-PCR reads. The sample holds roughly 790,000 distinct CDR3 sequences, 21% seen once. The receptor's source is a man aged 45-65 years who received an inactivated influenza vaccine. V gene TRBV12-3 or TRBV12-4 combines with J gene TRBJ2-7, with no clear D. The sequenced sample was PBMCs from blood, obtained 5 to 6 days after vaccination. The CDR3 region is CASGFSYEQYF. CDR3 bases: TGTGCCAGCGGGTTTTCCTACGAGCAGTACTTC.